The 17 T cell receptor beta chains below were found in one sample sequenced in a study of T-cell reconstitution after alpha-beta-depleted transplantation in children. Unique molecular identifiers tagged the TCRbeta library. Using its own MiXCR run on the PCR reads, TCRdb lists one record per CDR3 protein. The sample lists 230,000 or so distinct CDR3 sequences, about 12% occurring once. The sequences come from PBMCs from the stem cell graft donor, collected from the stem cell graft. The source of these receptors is a human donor who donated a stem cell graft to a child with acute lymphoblastic leukemia.

In its sample, this clonotype was seen many times. The chain links TRBV7-2 to TRBJ2-3, with 7 bases identical to TRBD2. The CDR3 has 15 amino acids. The germline V gene encodes CDR1 SGHTA and CDR2 FQGNSA. V trimming: 2 bases; J trimming: 0 bases; junction bases outside the gene matches: 2. CDR3 in amino acids: CASSLQRGSTDTQYF. CDR3 in DNA: TGTGCCAGCAGCTTACAGCGGGGTAGCACAGATACGCAGTATTTT.

This clonotype was found many times. The chain joins TRBV15 to TRBJ2-7; D call uncertain. Trimming shortened V by 0 bases and J by 4 bases, and 7 bases separated the two germline ends. The CDR3 totals 13 residues. Germline assignment: CDR1 LNHNV and CDR2 YYDKDF (reference sequence). CDR3 protein: CATSRDTDYEQYF. CDR3 sequence (DNA): TGTGCCACCAGCAGAGATACGGATTACGAGCAGTACTTC.

This clonotype was recorded at least ten times. This sequence joins TRBV5-1 and TRBJ1-2; 7 bases fit TRBD1. The CDR3 contains 16 residues. Per the germline V gene, CDR1 is SGHRS and CDR2 is YFSETQ. V dropped 0 bases and J dropped 1; count of bases not matched to a gene: 6. The chain's CDR3 is CASSLDFPGGNYGYTF. CDR3 DNA sequence: TGCGCCAGCAGCTTGGACTTCCCAGGGGGTAACTATGGCTACACCTTC.

The chain has TRBV19 and TRBJ1-5; D gene uncertain. Germline lookup yields CDR1 LNHDA and CDR2 SQIVND (reference sequence). The V end lost 6 bases, the J end lost 3 bases, and 9 bases lay between the germline ends. The CDR3 has 13 amino acids. CDR3 sequence (DNA): TGTGCCAGTAGGACCGCCGTCAATCAGCCCCAGCATTTT. Translating gives CASRTAVNQPQHF.

This clonotype has ten or more counts. The rearrangement uses TRBV18 and TRBJ2-4, with 7 bases that match TRBD1. Germline-derived CDR1 and CDR2 are KGHSH and LQKENI. Germline trimming cut 1 base from V and 0 bases from J; bases unmatched to any gene: 0. This CDR3 has 15 residues. Here the CDR3 reads CASSPQGAAKNIQYF. CDR3 nucleotide sequence: TGTGCCAGCTCACCACAGGGGGCAGCCAAAAACATTCAGTACTTC.

There are many counts of this clonotype. This rearrangement joins TRBV28 to TRBJ2-1; D gene uncertain. This CDR3 contains 14 residues. The V end was cut by 7 bases, the J end by 4 bases, with 14 bases between. Germline V gene data show CDR1 as MDHEN and CDR2 as SYDVKM. CDR3 sequence: CASNGRKIYNEQFF. The CDR3 bases are TGTGCCAGCAACGGACGGAAAATATACAATGAGCAGTTCTTC.

In the case of this clonotype: Just one base apart from a much larger clone, this may be a read error. The chain recombines TRBV12-3 or TRBV12-4 with TRBJ1-1; the D gene is possibly TRBD1 (6 bases). The CDR3 runs to 14 residues. The CDR3 sequence is CASSPNRVDTKAFF. CDR3 DNA sequence: TGTGCCAGCAGCCCTAACAGGGTTGACACTAAAGCTTTCTTT.

This clonotype was detected many times. This sequence joins TRBV20-1 and TRBJ1-2; the match to TRBD1 covers 7 bases. The ends lost 0 bases at V and 8 bases at J; junction bases unmatched: 12. The CDR3 sequence is 15 residues long. Germline V gene sequence: CDR1 DFQATT, CDR2 SNEGSKA (reference sequence). The chain's CDR3 is CSARDGGAPGGGYTF. The CDR3 DNA reads TGCAGTGCTAGAGATGGGGGGGCCCCAGGGGGGGGCTACACCTTC.

This clonotype was recorded at least ten times. The V gene is TRBV5-1, the J gene TRBJ1-5, with D tentatively TRBD1 (6 bases). The V gene's germline CDR1 is SGHRS and CDR2 YFSETQ. The CDR3 is made up of 16 amino acids. The V and J ends lost 4 bases and 2 bases respectively, with 16 bases between them. The CDR3 protein is CASSTGSGGGNQPQHF. CDR3 DNA sequence: TGCGCCAGCAGCACCGGTTCGGGGGGCGGCAATCAGCCCCAGCATTTT.

This clonotype was recorded at least ten times. This chain uses TRBV20-1 with TRBJ1-2; tentatively, D is TRBD1 (6 bases). The germline V and J ends were trimmed by 0 bases and 8 bases, with 13 bases remaining between them. Germline-derived CDR1 and CDR2 are DFQATT and SNEGSKA (reference sequence). The CDR3 sequence is 13 residues long. CDR3 in DNA: TGCAGTGCTAGAGATCCGGGGGCGCAAGGCTACACCTTC. This gives the protein CSARDPGAQGYTF.

This clonotype was found many times. The chain couples TRBV27 to TRBJ2-7, with TRBD1 matching 9 bases. This CDR3 region has 17 residues. With 4 bases clipped from V and 3 bases from J, the junction kept 13 bases outside the gene matches. CDR1 and CDR2 (germline): MNHEY, SMNVEV (reference sequence). The CDR3 sequence: CASSSALWGQGLYEQYF. The CDR3 DNA reads as TGTGCCAGCAGTTCTGCTTTATGGGGACAGGGCCTCTACGAGCAGTACTTC.

In this sample, this clonotype turned up a few times. The V call is TRBV4-3, the J call TRBJ1-5; D call uncertain. V lost 0 bases, J lost 7 bases, and 7 bases lay in between. The CDR3 has 13 residues. The germline CDR1 and CDR2 sequences are LGHNA and YSLEER. CDR3 region: CASSQDRRQPQHF. The CDR3 nucleotides are TGCGCCAGCAGCCAAGATCGTCGCCAGCCCCAGCATTTT.

Notes on this clonotype: A read error may explain this, as a much larger clone is one base away. CDR3 in DNA: TGTGCCAGCAGCTCCCCGGGCAGGAGCATAGATACGCAGTATTTT. Its translation is CASSSPGRSIDTQYF. This chain uses TRBV11-1 with TRBJ2-3; D uncertain. Germline values: CDR1 SGHAT, CDR2 FQDESV (reference sequence). CDR3 length equals 15 residues.

This clonotype was found many times. The chain is built from TRBV20-1 and TRBJ2-7; 9 bases map to TRBD1. The junction had 10 bases not matched to a gene; V was cut back by 2 bases and J by 5 bases. Germline values: CDR1 DFQATT, CDR2 SNEGSKA (reference sequence). The length of the CDR3 is 15 residues. The CDR3 DNA reads TGCAGTGCTAGATCGCCGGGACAGGGTCACAACGAGCAGTACTTC. Encoded protein: CSARSPGQGHNEQYF.

This clonotype was seen ten or more times. V gene TRBV24-1 combines with J gene TRBJ1-2; D is unclear. The CDR3 is 12 residues long. From germline, CDR1 is KGHDR and CDR2 SFDVKD. The V end was cut by 0 bases, the J end by 5 bases, with 3 bases between. In DNA form, the CDR3 reads TGTGCCACCAGTGATTTGGGATATGGCTACACCTTC. Translation: CATSDLGYGYTF.

The rearrangement joins TRBV6-2 or TRBV6-3 to TRBJ2-2, with D unresolved. The V and J ends lost 8 bases and 6 bases respectively, with 16 bases between them. Per germline, CDR1 MNHEY and CDR2 SVGEGT. The CDR3 sequence is 14 residues long. This CDR3 reads CASRNHQRPGELFF. In nucleotides, the CDR3 is TGTGCCAGCCGAAACCACCAGCGTCCCGGGGAGCTGTTTTTT.

The chain recombines TRBV10-3 with TRBJ1-4, with no clear D. Germline V gene sequence: CDR1 ENHRY, CDR2 SYGVKD. V dropped 3 bases and J dropped 5 bases, with 10 bases sitting between them. The CDR3 consists of 14 residues. The CDR3 nucleotides read TGTGCCATCAGTGACGGCGGATCCAATGAAAAACTGTTTTTT. The encoded protein is CAISDGGSNEKLFF.